This is a list of T cell receptor beta chains from one sample in a study of vaccination effects on CD4 cells after COVID-19. Using immunoSEQ multiplex PCR, the repertoire was profiled, and TCRdb retains in-frame clones only, with some absent. The sample consists of about 43,000 clones, 70% to 80% of them appearing once. The antigens for these receptors are not known. The input for sequencing was CD4+ T cells from PBMCs cultured with SARS-CoV-2 spike peptides, taken before COVID-19 vaccination. All receptors come from a human donor who received a COVID-19 vaccine. The CDR3 runs from the conserved cysteine through the conserved F or W. D genes are given only for firm matches. A clone size is listed for some rows: how often the clone was seen (once, few, many), or a class if it is expanded.

clone size	D gene	V gene	J gene	CDR3 DNA	CDR3 protein
few	TRBD1	TRBV19	TRBJ1-2	TGTGCCAGCGCTACAGGGGGCAACTATGGCTACACCTTC	CASATGGNYGYTF
-	-	TRBV5-1	TRBJ1-4	TGCGCCAGCAGCGAAGACAGAGGTGGGGCTAATGAAAAACTGTTTTTT	CASSEDRGGANEKLFF
few	-	TRBV2	TRBJ2-2	TGTGCCAGCAGAGGGGACACCCGATCCGGGGAGCTGTTTTTT	CASRGDTRSGELFF
-	TRBD2	TRBV5-1	TRBJ2-3	TGCGCCAGCAGGCGGGGGGCCGGTAGCGGGGGGACTAGCACAGATACGCAGTATTTT	CASRRGAGSGGTSTDTQYF
-	-	TRBV6-5	TRBJ1-5	TGTGCCAGCAGCCTAGGGCGGGGCGGCAATCAGCCCCAGCATTTT	CASSLGRGGNQPQHF
once	TRBD1	TRBV18	TRBJ1-6	TGTGCCAGCTCACCCACCGGGACAGGGGGCAATTCACCCCTCCACTTT	CASSPTGTGGNSPLHF
-	-	TRBV19	TRBJ2-5	TGTGCCAGTAGTGCCCTGACAGCCACCAGGACCCAGTACTTC	CASSALTATRTQYF
-	TRBD2	TRBV6-5	TRBJ2-5	TGTGCCAGCAGACTAGCGGGGGCCCAAGAGACCCAGTACTTC	CASRLAGAQETQYF
-	TRBD2	TRBV19	TRBJ2-5	TGTGCCAGTAGTCCCCTAGGGGCTAGCGGGGGGACACAAGAGACCCAGTACTTC	CASSPLGASGGTQETQYF
-	-	TRBV18	TRBJ1-3	TGTGCCAGCTCATCGATGACAGGTCTCGGGGGAAACACCATATATTTT	CASSSMTGLGGNTIYF
-	-	TRBV5-1	TRBJ2-1	TGCGCCAGCAGCTTGGCCAGGGAGGATGAGCAGTTCTTC	CASSLAREDEQFF
-	-	TRBV5-1	TRBJ2-3	TGCGCCAGCAGCTATGGCGAAACATATACGCAGTATTTT	CASSYGETYTQYF
-	TRBD1	TRBV7-9	TRBJ1-4	TGTGCCAGCAGCTCCGGGACAGTCAATGAAAAACTGTTTTTT	CASSSGTVNEKLFF